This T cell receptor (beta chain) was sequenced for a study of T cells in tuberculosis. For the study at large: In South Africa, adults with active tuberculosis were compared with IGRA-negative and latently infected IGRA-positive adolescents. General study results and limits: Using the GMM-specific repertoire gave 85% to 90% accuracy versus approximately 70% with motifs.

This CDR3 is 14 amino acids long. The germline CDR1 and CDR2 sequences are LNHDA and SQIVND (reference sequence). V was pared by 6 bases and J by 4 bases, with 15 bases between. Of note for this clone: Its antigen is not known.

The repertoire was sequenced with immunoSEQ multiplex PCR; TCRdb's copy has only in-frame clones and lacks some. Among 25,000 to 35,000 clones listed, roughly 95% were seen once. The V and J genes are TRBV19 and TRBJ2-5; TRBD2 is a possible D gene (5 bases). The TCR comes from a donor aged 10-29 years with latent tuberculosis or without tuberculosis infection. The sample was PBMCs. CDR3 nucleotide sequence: TGTGCCAGTAGCTTAGGCGAGGGAGTAGAGACCCAGTACTTC. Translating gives CASSLGEGVETQYF.